These T cell receptor beta chains were read from a single sample in a study of low-dose radiotherapy and immunotherapy resistance in tumors. TCRdb ran MiXCR on the reads and lists one entry per CDR3 protein. The sample has about 39,000 distinct CDR3 sequences; around 21% are singletons. The sample was PBMCs, taken after low-dose radiotherapy plus immunotherapy. These receptors came from a female donor with ovarian cancer. Both conserved end residues are trimmed from each CDR3.

j_call: TRBJ1-2; v_call: TRBV18; cdr3_aa: ASSPKEGYGYT
j_call: TRBJ2-7; v_call: TRBV5-6; cdr3_aa: ASTGGSYEQY
j_call: TRBJ2-1; v_call: TRBV5-4; cdr3_aa: ASSSSGGWYEQF
j_call: TRBJ2-1; v_call: TRBV5-1; cdr3_aa: ASSLTSGQQF
j_call: TRBJ2-7; v_call: TRBV9; cdr3_aa: ASSVGSGNYEQY
j_call: TRBJ1-2; v_call: TRBV29-1; cdr3_aa: SVEGGGDGYT
j_call: TRBJ1-2; v_call: TRBV7-9; cdr3_aa: ASSLVGGNYGYT
j_call: TRBJ2-2; v_call: TRBV20-1; cdr3_aa: STKQGISTGELF
j_call: TRBJ2-7; v_call: TRBV7-8; cdr3_aa: ASSPRASGRADEQY
j_call: TRBJ1-3; v_call: TRBV5-1; cdr3_aa: ASSLHPGGLSGNTIY
j_call: TRBJ2-7; v_call: TRBV7-9; cdr3_aa: ASSRDRDYEQY
j_call: TRBJ1-2; v_call: TRBV2; cdr3_aa: ASPPKDTDGYT
j_call: TRBJ1-2; v_call: TRBV29-1; cdr3_aa: SVVGPNGYT
j_call: TRBJ2-5; v_call: TRBV29-1; cdr3_aa: SVEQGKETQY
j_call: TRBJ2-7; v_call: TRBV28; cdr3_aa: ASSLGRRYEQY
j_call: TRBJ2-2; v_call: TRBV28; cdr3_aa: ASSPLGTGGTGELF
j_call: TRBJ1-6; v_call: TRBV19; cdr3_aa: ASKAPDRASPLH
j_call: TRBJ2-4; v_call: TRBV2; cdr3_aa: ASREGLAENIQY
j_call: TRBJ2-7; v_call: TRBV30; cdr3_aa: AWSSDRETYEQY
j_call: TRBJ1-2; v_call: TRBV19; cdr3_aa: ASSAGITYGYT
j_call: TRBJ2-3; v_call: TRBV7-6; cdr3_aa: ASSLGTNTDTQY
j_call: TRBJ2-7; v_call: TRBV12-3/TRBV12-4; cdr3_aa: ASTGGGPEQY